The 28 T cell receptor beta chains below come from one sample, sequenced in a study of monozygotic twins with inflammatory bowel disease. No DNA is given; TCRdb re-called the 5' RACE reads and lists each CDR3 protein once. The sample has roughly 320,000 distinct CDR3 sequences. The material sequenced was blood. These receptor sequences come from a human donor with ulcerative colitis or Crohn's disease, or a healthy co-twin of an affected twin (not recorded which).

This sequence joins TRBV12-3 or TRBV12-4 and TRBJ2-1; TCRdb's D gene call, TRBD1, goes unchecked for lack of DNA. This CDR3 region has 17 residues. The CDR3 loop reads CASSVPWGDSSYNEQFF.

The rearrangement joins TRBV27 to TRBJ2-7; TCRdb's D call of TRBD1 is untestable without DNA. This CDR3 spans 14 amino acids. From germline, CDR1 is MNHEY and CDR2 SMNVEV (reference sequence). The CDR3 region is CASRKVPGVYEQYF.

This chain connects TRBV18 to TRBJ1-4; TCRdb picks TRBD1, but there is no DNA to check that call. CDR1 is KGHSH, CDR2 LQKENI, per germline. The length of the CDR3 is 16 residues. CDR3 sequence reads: CASSPSSWGVREKLFF.

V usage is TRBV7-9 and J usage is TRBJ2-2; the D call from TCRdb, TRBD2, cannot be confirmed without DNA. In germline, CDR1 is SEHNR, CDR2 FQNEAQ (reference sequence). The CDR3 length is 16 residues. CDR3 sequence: CASSLGGGHNTGELFF.

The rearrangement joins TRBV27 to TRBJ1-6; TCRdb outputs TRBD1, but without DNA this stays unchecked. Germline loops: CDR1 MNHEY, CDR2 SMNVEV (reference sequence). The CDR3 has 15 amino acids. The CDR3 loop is CASSFVNRGYSPLHF.

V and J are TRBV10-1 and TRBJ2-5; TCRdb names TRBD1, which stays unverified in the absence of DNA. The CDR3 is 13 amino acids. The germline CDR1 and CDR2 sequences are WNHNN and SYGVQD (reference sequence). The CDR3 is CASSEAGQETQYF.

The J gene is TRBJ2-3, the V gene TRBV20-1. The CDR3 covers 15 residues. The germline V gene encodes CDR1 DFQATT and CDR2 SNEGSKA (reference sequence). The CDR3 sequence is CSARDPGSRTDTQYF.

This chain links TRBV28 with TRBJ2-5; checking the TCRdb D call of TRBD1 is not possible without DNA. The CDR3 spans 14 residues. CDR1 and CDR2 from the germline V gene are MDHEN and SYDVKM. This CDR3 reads CASSYPGGGETQYF.

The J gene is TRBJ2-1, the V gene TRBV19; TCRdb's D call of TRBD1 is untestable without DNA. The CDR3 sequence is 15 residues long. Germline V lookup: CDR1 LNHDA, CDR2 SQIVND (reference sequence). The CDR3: CASSMPMTGGNEQFF.

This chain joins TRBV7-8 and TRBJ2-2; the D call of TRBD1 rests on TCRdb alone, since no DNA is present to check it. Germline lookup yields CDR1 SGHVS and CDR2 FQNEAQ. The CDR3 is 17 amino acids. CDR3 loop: CASSSRLKGRGTGELFF.

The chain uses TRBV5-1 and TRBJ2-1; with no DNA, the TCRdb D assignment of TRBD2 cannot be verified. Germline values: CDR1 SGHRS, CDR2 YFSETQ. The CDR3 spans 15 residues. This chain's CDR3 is CASSLVLAGGDEQFF.

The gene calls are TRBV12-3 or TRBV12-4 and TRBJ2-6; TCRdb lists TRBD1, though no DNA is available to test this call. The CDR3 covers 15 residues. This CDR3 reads CASSFSAGGANVLTF.

CDR3: CASSKCGVLLQYF. The chain has TRBV21-1 and TRBJ2-4. TRBV21-1 constitutes a pseudogene. CDR3 length equals 13 residues.

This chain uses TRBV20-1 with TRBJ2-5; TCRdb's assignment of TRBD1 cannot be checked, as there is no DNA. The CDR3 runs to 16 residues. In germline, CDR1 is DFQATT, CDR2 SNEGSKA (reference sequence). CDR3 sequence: CSARDLGLGQGETQYF.

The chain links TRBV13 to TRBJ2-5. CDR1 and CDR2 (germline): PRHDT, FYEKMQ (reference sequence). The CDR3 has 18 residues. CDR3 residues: CASSLGPSIAQYQETQYF. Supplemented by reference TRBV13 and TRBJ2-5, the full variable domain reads AAGVIQSPRHLIKEKRETATLKCYPIPRHDTVYWYQQGPGQDPQFLISFYEKMQSDKGSIPDRFSAQQFSDYHSELNMSSLELGDSALYFCASSLGPSIAQYQETQYFGPGTRLLVL.

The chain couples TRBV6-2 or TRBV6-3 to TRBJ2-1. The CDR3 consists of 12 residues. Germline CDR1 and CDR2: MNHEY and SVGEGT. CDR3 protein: CASSSNIGEQFF.

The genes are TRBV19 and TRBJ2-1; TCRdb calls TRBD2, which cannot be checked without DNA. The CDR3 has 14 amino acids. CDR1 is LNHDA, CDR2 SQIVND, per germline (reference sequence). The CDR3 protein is CASIGLAGGGEQFF.

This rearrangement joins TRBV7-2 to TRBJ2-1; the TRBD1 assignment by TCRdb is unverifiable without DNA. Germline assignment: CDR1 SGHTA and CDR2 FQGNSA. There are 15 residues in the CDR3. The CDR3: CASSLDRAKINEQFF.

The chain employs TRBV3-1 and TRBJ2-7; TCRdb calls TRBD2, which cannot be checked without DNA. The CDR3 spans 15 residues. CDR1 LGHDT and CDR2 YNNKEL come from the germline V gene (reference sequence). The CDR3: CASSQEGLRRYEQYF.

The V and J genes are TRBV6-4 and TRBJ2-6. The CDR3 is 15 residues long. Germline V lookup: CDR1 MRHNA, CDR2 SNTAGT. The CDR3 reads CASSASTTGANVLTF.

CDR3 region: CASSLGTPGGYTF. The rearrangement joins TRBV11-2 to TRBJ1-2; TCRdb names TRBD1, which stays unverified in the absence of DNA. The germline V gene encodes CDR1 SGHAT and CDR2 FQNNGV. There are 13 residues in the CDR3. The full variable domain, in which reference TRBV11-2 and TRBJ1-2 provide the parts outside the CDR3, is EAGVAQSPRYKIIEKRQSVAFWCNPISGHATLYWYQQILGQGPKLLIQFQNNGVVDDSQLPKDRFSAERLKGVDSTLKIQPAKLEDSAVYLCASSLGTPGGYTFGSGTRLTVV.

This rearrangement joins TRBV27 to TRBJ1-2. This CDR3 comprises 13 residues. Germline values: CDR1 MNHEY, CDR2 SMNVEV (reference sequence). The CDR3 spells CASRKNRLSGYTF.

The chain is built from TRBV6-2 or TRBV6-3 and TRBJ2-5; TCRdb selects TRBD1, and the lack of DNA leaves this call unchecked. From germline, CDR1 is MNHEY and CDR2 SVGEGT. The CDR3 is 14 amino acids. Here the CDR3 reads CASNRQGTVETQYF.

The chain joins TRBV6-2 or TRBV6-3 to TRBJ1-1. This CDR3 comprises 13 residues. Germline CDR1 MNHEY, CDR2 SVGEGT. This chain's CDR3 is CASREGYGAEAFF.

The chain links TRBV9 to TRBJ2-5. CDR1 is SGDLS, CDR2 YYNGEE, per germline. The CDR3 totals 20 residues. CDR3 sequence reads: CASSVGIRRTTLGSKETQYF.

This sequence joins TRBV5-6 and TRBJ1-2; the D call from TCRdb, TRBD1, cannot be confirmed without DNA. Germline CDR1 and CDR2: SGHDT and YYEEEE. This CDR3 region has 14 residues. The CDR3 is CASSAGSRGYGYTF. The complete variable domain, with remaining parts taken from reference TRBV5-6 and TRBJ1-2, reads DAGVTQSPTHLIKTRGQQVTLRCSPKSGHDTVSWYQQALGQGPQFIFQYYEEEERQRGNFPDRFSGHQFPNYSSELNVNALLLGDSALYLCASSAGSRGYGYTFGSGTRLTVV.

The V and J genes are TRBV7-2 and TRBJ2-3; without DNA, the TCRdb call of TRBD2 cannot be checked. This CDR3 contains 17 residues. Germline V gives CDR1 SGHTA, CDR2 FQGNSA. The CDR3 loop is CASSQTLLTGGTDTQYF.

CDR3 sequence reads: CSGTGNTGELFF. The chain carries TRBV29-1 and TRBJ2-2; TCRdb designates TRBD1, a call that cannot be tested without DNA. The CDR3 consists of 12 residues. CDR1 is SQVTM, CDR2 ANQGSEA, per germline.